The 3 T cell receptor beta chains in this list originate from one sample, sequenced in a study of read filtering for tumor transcriptome and immune sequencing. The library was built from about 0.4 ug RNA with molecular barcoded adaptors for alpha/delta and beta/gamma chains. TCRdb called the reads again in MiXCR, with one record for every CDR3 protein. The data hold some 5,300 distinct CDR3 sequences, with 20% observed a single time. Source material: a population of CD138-negative cells sorted from bone marrow. The origin of the receptors is a donor aged 40 or over with multiple myeloma.

By sample share, this clonotype is medium-sized. The J gene is TRBJ2-4, the V gene TRBV20-1; 7 nucleotides agree with TRBD1. CDR1 is DFQATT, CDR2 SNEGSKA, per germline (reference sequence). The trim removed 6 bases at V and 9 bases at J, leaving 11 bases unmatched. The CDR3 runs to 13 residues. The CDR3 bases are TGCAGTGCCGACGCCGGCACAGGGGCCATTCAGTACTTC. It is translated as CSADAGTGAIQYF.

By sample fraction, this clonotype is medium-sized (0.01 to 0.1%). The chain employs TRBV30 and TRBJ2-1; D not resolved. V was clipped by 0 bases and J by 5 bases, with 8 bases between them. Germline V CDR1 and CDR2: GTSNPN, SVGIG (reference sequence). The CDR3 loop spans 13 amino acids. CDR3 amino acids: CAWSVGGNNEQFF. CDR3 coding DNA: TGTGCCTGGAGTGTGGGTGGGAACAATGAGCAGTTCTTC.

This clonotype was found many times. The chain has TRBV14 and TRBJ2-1, with 7 bases that match TRBD2. Germline V gene sequence: CDR1 SGHDN, CDR2 FVKESK. CDR3 length: 15 residues. The trim removed 0 bases at V and 8 bases at J, leaving 7 bases unmatched. The CDR3 coding sequence is TGTGCCAGCAGCCAAGATTGGACTAGAAGAGATGAGCAGTTCTTC. Amino acid sequence: CASSQDWTRRDEQFF.